The 10 T cell receptor beta chains given below trace back to one sample, sequenced in a study of control samples from healthy donors and cancer patients. TCRdb's table, derived via immunoSEQ multiplex PCR, lists solely in-frame clones and lacks some. This table has 100,000 to 150,000 clones, about 89% appearing once. Source material: blood. Receptors originate from a man aged 55 to 70 in good health.

The genes are TRBV7-2 and TRBJ2-7; D not certain. CDR1 and CDR2 from the germline V gene are SGHTA and FQGNSA. Trimming pared 3 bases from V and 4 bases from J, leaving 13 bases between. The CDR3 is 14 residues long. In DNA form, the CDR3 reads TGTGCCAGCAGCTTTACGTCACTCGGATACGAGCAGTACTTC. Translating gives CASSFTSLGYEQYF.

This rearrangement joins TRBV3-1 (or the pseudogene TRBV3-2) to TRBJ1-4; tentative D call: TRBD1 (5 bases). Germline CDR1 LGHDT, CDR2 YNNKEL (reference sequence). With 0 bases removed from V and 2 bases from J, the gap between germline ends came to 19 bases. CDR3 length equals 19 residues. The CDR3 coding sequence is TGTGCCAGCAGCCAAGATTTCGTTCGGGGGGTGGGCACTAATGAAAAACTGTTTTTT. Its translation is CASSQDFVRGVGTNEKLFF.

The chain uses TRBV19 and TRBJ2-2; D gene uncertain. Looked up from germline, CDR1 is LNHDA and CDR2 is SQIVND (reference sequence). V lost 5 bases to trimming and J lost 3 bases, with 4 bases between them. The CDR3 is 12 amino acids. The CDR3 region is CASSFHTGELFF. CDR3 bases: TGTGCCAGTAGTTTCCACACCGGGGAGCTGTTTTTT.

In this sample, this clone turned up once. V usage is TRBV30 and J usage is TRBJ1-5; D not certain. CDR1 and CDR2 from the germline V gene are GTSNPN and SVGIG (reference sequence). This CDR3 is built from 13 residues. V was clipped by 2 bases and J by 3 bases, with 8 bases between them. The CDR3 coding sequence is TGTGCCTGGAGTACGGTAGACAATCAGCCCCAGCATTTT. Protein: CAWSTVDNQPQHF.

The chain links TRBV5-1 to TRBJ2-3; TRBD1 matches 7 bases. The germline V gene has CDR1 SGHRS and CDR2 YFSETQ. This CDR3 spans 15 amino acids. V lost 5 bases and J lost 2; bases outside the gene matches: 8. The DNA of the CDR3 is TGCGCCAGCAGTCGGGTAGGGGGCGCCACAGATACGCAGTATTTT. Protein sequence: CASSRVGGATDTQYF. The full variable domain, completed using reference TRBV5-1 and TRBJ2-3, is KAGVTQTPRYLIKTRGQQVTLSCSPISGHRSVSWYQQTPGQGLQFLFEYFSETQRNKGNFPGRFSGRQFSNSRSEMNVSTLELGDSALYLCASSRVGGATDTQYFGPGTRLTVL.

This rearrangement joins TRBV19 to TRBJ1-1; no clear D gene. CDR1 LNHDA and CDR2 SQIVND come from the germline V gene (reference sequence). The CDR3 has 14 amino acids. Trimming removed 4 bases from V and 1 base from J, with 10 bases in between. The CDR3: CASSRTDSNTEAFF. The CDR3, as DNA: TGTGCCAGTAGTAGGACCGACTCGAACACTGAAGCTTTCTTT.

The J gene is TRBJ1-2, the V gene TRBV6-6, with 7 bases matching TRBD1. Germline trimming cut 6 bases from V and 10 bases from J; bases unmatched to any gene: 20. The CDR3 consists of 16 residues. Germline V gene sequence: CDR1 MNHNY, CDR2 SVGAGI (reference sequence). CDR3 bases: TGTGCCAGCAGCTATTCCTCCGGGACAGACCCCTCCATCTACACCTTC. Translated, it gives CASSYSSGTDPSIYTF.

The chain is built from TRBV3-1 (or the pseudogene TRBV3-2) and TRBJ1-2, with 7 bases identical to TRBD1. The V gene end was trimmed by 0 bases and the J gene end by 4 bases; junction bases not matched to a gene: 14. The germline gives CDR1 LGHDT, CDR2 YNNKEL (reference sequence). This CDR3 has 18 residues. CDR3 loop: CASSQDELRTGAIYGYTF. CDR3 coding DNA: TGTGCCAGCAGCCAAGATGAGTTGAGGACAGGCGCTATCTATGGCTACACCTTC.

This chain joins TRBV10-1 and TRBJ1-6; the D gene is possibly TRBD1 (6 bases). In germline, CDR1 is WNHNN, CDR2 SYGVQD (reference sequence). Trimming stripped 4 bases from V and 5 bases from J, with 12 bases between. The CDR3 covers 15 residues. The CDR3 nucleotides read TGCGCCAGCAGTGGGAACAGGGTCCATAATTCACCCCTCCACTTT. Translation: CASSGNRVHNSPLHF.

This clone came up a few times. The chain is built from TRBV19 and TRBJ1-4; 9 bases are a match to TRBD1. Trimming removed 6 bases from V and 0 bases from J; junction bases left unmatched: 2. Germline V gene lookup returns CDR1 LNHDA and CDR2 SQIVND (reference sequence). The CDR3 runs to 15 residues. CDR3: CASRDRGPTNEKLFF. The CDR3, as DNA: TGTGCCAGTAGGGACAGGGGCCCAACTAATGAAAAACTGTTTTTT.